The 27 T cell receptor beta chains in this list originate from one sample, sequenced in a study of T cell repertoires in ileal Crohn's disease. The method was immunoSEQ multiplex PCR; TCRdb's version includes in-frame clones alone and lacks a portion of them. The table includes roughly 1,900 clones, around 82% detected once. As to time point: neoterminal ileum biopsy at postoperative endoscopy, about 6 months after surgery. Sample: ileal tissue. These receptors all come from an adult with Crohn's disease.

The rearrangement joins TRBV5-1 to TRBJ2-6; TRBD1 might be the D (6 bases). This CDR3 has 15 residues. CDR1 and CDR2 (germline): SGHRS, YFSETQ. V was shortened by 6 bases and J by 0 bases, with 10 bases between the two germline ends. The CDR3 DNA reads as TGCGCCAGCACAGGGGTAATCTCTGGGGCCAACGTCCTGACTTTC. Protein: CASTGVISGANVLTF.

This sequence joins TRBV5-6 and TRBJ2-7; tentatively, D is TRBD1 (6 bases). V gave up 4 bases and J gave up 0 bases, with 14 bases separating them. The germline CDR1 and CDR2 sequences are SGHDT and YYEEEE. The CDR3 has 15 residues. The CDR3 DNA reads as TGTGCCAGCAGCGCGGGTGGGGGCCTCTCCTACGAGCAGTACTTC. This gives the protein CASSAGGGLSYEQYF.

The V call is TRBV9, the J call TRBJ2-2, with 8 bases aligning to TRBD2. With 0 bases clipped from V and 5 bases from J, the junction kept 6 bases outside the gene matches. The germline V gene has CDR1 SGDLS and CDR2 YYNGEE. The CDR3 is made up of 16 amino acids. The DNA of the CDR3 is TGTGCCAGCAGCGTAGGCCCAGCGGGAGTTACCGGGGAGCTGTTTTTT. It yields the protein CASSVGPAGVTGELFF.

This clone has only a few counts. The chain joins TRBV28 to TRBJ2-5; possibly TRBD2 for D (5 bases). The CDR3 runs to 13 residues. V gave up 6 bases and J gave up 7 bases, with 15 bases separating them. Germline V gene data show CDR1 as MDHEN and CDR2 as SYDVKM. The CDR3 here is CASRPLGWGTQYF. DNA for the CDR3: TGTGCCAGCAGGCCACTAGGGTGGGGGACCCAGTACTTC.

The chain uses TRBV5-1 and TRBJ1-6; 9 bases line up with TRBD1. The CDR3 spans 17 residues. J lost 3 bases, V lost 4 bases, and 8 bases had no gene match. Looked up from germline, CDR1 is SGHRS and CDR2 is YFSETQ. CDR3 protein: CASSGGPTGGYNSPLHF. The DNA for the CDR3 is TGCGCCAGCAGCGGGGGGCCGACAGGGGGCTATAATTCACCCCTCCACTTT. The full variable domain, completed using reference TRBV5-1 and TRBJ1-6, is KAGVTQTPRYLIKTRGQQVTLSCSPISGHRSVSWYQQTPGQGLQFLFEYFSETQRNKGNFPGRFSGRQFSNSRSEMNVSTLELGDSALYLCASSGGPTGGYNSPLHFGNGTRLTVT.

This chain uses TRBV5-1 with TRBJ2-7; TRBD2 matches 10 bases. V shed 3 bases, J shed 1 base, and the junction held 10 bases outside the gene matches. The CDR3 runs 17 residues. Germline values: CDR1 SGHRS, CDR2 YFSETQ. CDR3 in DNA: TGCGCCAGCAGCTCGCCAGGTTCGGGACTAGCGTCCTACGAGCAGTACTTC. The encoded protein is CASSSPGSGLASYEQYF.

V and J are TRBV7-8 and TRBJ2-5; 8 positions agree with TRBD1. TRBJ2-7 matches the DNA end more closely, so the J call is doubtful. CDR1 and CDR2 (germline): SGHVS, FQNEAQ. The CDR3 totals 15 residues. Here the CDR3 DNA reads TGTGCCAGCAGCAGAACTCCGGGACAGGAATACGAGCAGTACTTC. It yields the protein CASSRTPGQEYEQYF.

The chain links TRBV2 to TRBJ2-7; perhaps TRBD2 as D (6 bases). The germline V and J ends were trimmed by 6 bases and 2 bases, with 11 bases remaining between them. The CDR3 consists of 13 residues. The germline V gene encodes CDR1 SNHLY and CDR2 FYNNEI. The CDR3 DNA reads as TGTGCCAGCAGCGGGAGCTCAGCCTACGAGCAGTACTTC. It is translated as CASSGSSAYEQYF.

V and J are TRBV6-5 and TRBJ1-5; D is unclear. The CDR3 loop spans 14 amino acids. The V end lost 6 bases, the J end lost 0 bases, and 9 bases lay between the germline ends. Germline V gene sequence: CDR1 MNHEY, CDR2 SVGAGI. CDR3 DNA: TGTGCCAGCAGCCCGGAGTATAGCAATCAGCCCCAGCATTTT. Amino acid sequence: CASSPEYSNQPQHF.

The chain uses TRBV5-4 and TRBJ2-1, with D perhaps TRBD2 (6 bases). Germline loops: CDR1 SGHNT, CDR2 YYREEE (reference sequence). Trimming removed 3 bases from V and 7 bases from J, with 14 bases in between. The CDR3 has 14 amino acids. As DNA, the CDR3 is TGTGCCAGCAGCTCCGGGGGAACTAAGAATGAGCAGTTCTTC. It codes for CASSSGGTKNEQFF.

The gene calls are TRBV10-3 and TRBJ2-7, with 7 bases identical to TRBD1. V was pared by 0 bases and J by 0 bases, with 8 bases of the junction left unmatched. Germline V CDR1 and CDR2: ENHRY, SYGVKD. The CDR3 totals 17 residues. The CDR3 sequence is CAISESKGAGGSYEQYF. DNA for the CDR3: TGTGCCATCAGTGAGTCTAAGGGGGCAGGGGGCTCCTACGAGCAGTACTTC.

This clone was counted between two and nine times. CDR3 sequence reads: CASSNGHDNQPQHF. In DNA, the CDR3 is TGTGCCAGTAGTAATGGACATGATAATCAGCCCCAGCATTTT. The rearrangement joins TRBV19 to TRBJ1-5; D is perhaps TRBD1 (5 bases). V was pared by 4 bases and J by 4 bases, with 11 bases between. This CDR3 has 14 amino acids. Germline V gene sequence: CDR1 LNHDA, CDR2 SQIVND (reference sequence).

The genes are TRBV7-9 and TRBJ1-5; D gene unclear. This CDR3 comprises 13 residues. Germline V gene sequence: CDR1 SEHNR, CDR2 FQNEAQ (reference sequence). V was clipped by 0 bases and J by 6 bases, with 6 bases between them. The CDR3 sequence: CASSLASSQPQHF. As DNA, the CDR3 is TGTGCCAGCAGCTTAGCTTCTTCTCAGCCCCAGCATTTT.

The chain combines TRBV4-3 with TRBJ2-7; no definite D call. This CDR3 contains 15 residues. The V gene's germline CDR1 is LGHNA and CDR2 YSLEER. Trimming pared 0 bases from V and 4 bases from J, leaving 13 bases between. CDR3 loop: CASSQDNNPVYEQYF. CDR3 in DNA: TGCGCCAGCAGCCAAGATAACAACCCCGTATACGAGCAGTACTTC.

The chain has TRBV28 and TRBJ2-7, with D perhaps TRBD2 (5 bases). The CDR3 totals 12 residues. Trimming shortened V by 4 bases and J by 4 bases, and 8 bases separated the two germline ends. Germline V gene lookup returns CDR1 MDHEN and CDR2 SYDVKM. CDR3 protein: CASSSPGYEQYF. The DNA of the CDR3 is TGTGCCAGCAGTTCGCCGGGGTACGAGCAGTACTTC.

The gene calls are TRBV30 and TRBJ1-5, with TRBD1 as a possible D gene (6 bases). In germline, CDR1 is GTSNPN, CDR2 SVGIG (reference sequence). Trimming cost V 4 bases and J 7 bases, with 14 bases left between them. The CDR3 totals 13 residues. CDR3 protein: CAWTAGAEQPQHF. CDR3 DNA: TGTGCCTGGACGGCGGGGGCGGAGCAGCCCCAGCATTTT.

This chain uses TRBV5-5 with TRBJ2-3, with a tentative D call TRBD1 (5 bases). Trimming removed 2 bases from V and 6 bases from J, with 16 bases in between. The germline V gene has CDR1 SGHKS and CDR2 YYEKEE (reference sequence). The CDR3 extends over 15 amino acids. The CDR3 spells CASSFYLGLDDTQYF. CDR3 DNA: TGTGCCAGCAGCTTTTACTTGGGGCTGGATGATACGCAGTATTTT.

Points on this clone: At one end, the junction sequence differs from germline, possibly due to a read error. The rearrangement links TRBV7-2 to TRBJ2-2; TRBD1 is a possible D gene (5 bases). Germline V gives CDR1 SGHTA, CDR2 FQGNSA. The CDR3 is made up of 15 amino acids. CDR3 nucleotides: TGTGCCAGCAGCTTAGTCCAGGGCTACACGGGGGAGCTGTTTTTT. Translation gives CASSLVQGYTGELFF.

The gene calls are TRBV4-1 and TRBJ2-3; 12 nucleotides agree with TRBD2. V shed 4 bases and J 1 base; nucleotides not matched to a gene: 6. The CDR3 consists of 17 residues. From germline, CDR1 is MGHRA and CDR2 YSYEKL. The CDR3 here is CASSLRLAGEGTDTQYF. As DNA, the CDR3 is TGCGCCAGCAGCCTCAGACTAGCGGGAGAGGGCACAGATACGCAGTATTTT.

The V gene is TRBV7-9, the J gene TRBJ1-1; D is unresolved. Germline values: CDR1 SEHNR, CDR2 FQNEAQ (reference sequence). The CDR3 sequence is 12 residues long. The germline V and J ends were trimmed by 6 bases and 0 bases, with 5 bases remaining between them. DNA for the CDR3: TGTGCCAGCAGTGACATGAACACTGAAGCTTTCTTT. It encodes CASSDMNTEAFF.

The sample holds a few counts of this clone. The V and J genes are TRBV9 and TRBJ2-2; 8 bases are shared with TRBD1. The CDR3 length is 15 residues. The germline V gene has CDR1 SGDLS and CDR2 YYNGEE. With 7 bases clipped from V and 0 bases from J, the junction kept 5 bases outside the gene matches. The CDR3 nucleotides read TGTGCCAGCCAAGCAGGGGGCACGAACACCGGGGAGCTGTTTTTT. This translates into CASQAGGTNTGELFF.

This clone was counted a single time. The V and J genes are TRBV28 and TRBJ1-3; D possibly corresponds to TRBD1 (5 bases). The CDR3 extends over 15 amino acids. Per germline, CDR1 MDHEN and CDR2 SYDVKM. Trimming left V 4 bases short and J 0 bases short, with 10 bases between. CDR3 protein: CASSSGGGSGNTIYF. In nucleotides, the CDR3 is TGTGCCAGCAGTTCGGGGGGAGGCTCTGGAAACACCATATATTTT.

The chain combines TRBV4-3 with TRBJ2-2; TRBD2 agrees at 8 bases. The CDR3 has 16 residues. The ends lost 3 bases at V and 6 bases at J; junction bases unmatched: 9. Germline CDR1 reads LGHNA; CDR2 reads YSLEER. This CDR3 reads CASSHLLPGGAGELFF. Here the CDR3 DNA reads TGCGCCAGCAGCCACCTATTGCCGGGGGGGGCCGGGGAGCTGTTTTTT.

The V call is TRBV6-5, the J call TRBJ1-5; a possible D gene is TRBD1 (6 bases). This CDR3 is 14 amino acids long. V was shortened by 5 bases and J by 7 bases, with 15 bases between the two germline ends. Germline V CDR1 and CDR2: MNHEY, SVGAGI. CDR3 sequence: CASSPLGAKQPQHF. The CDR3 nucleotides read TGTGCCAGCAGTCCTCTGGGGGCAAAGCAGCCCCAGCATTTT.

The chain recombines TRBV5-1 with TRBJ1-2; 10 bases map to TRBD1. V was clipped by 4 bases and J by 5 bases; unmatched bases: 11. The CDR3 contains 16 residues. The germline CDR1 and CDR2 sequences are SGHRS and YFSETQ. CDR3 sequence: CASSRGQGTKGYGYTF. The CDR3 coding sequence is TGCGCCAGCAGCCGGGGACAGGGGACGAAAGGGTATGGCTACACCTTC. Full variable domain (remainder filled in from reference TRBV5-1 and TRBJ1-2): KAGVTQTPRYLIKTRGQQVTLSCSPISGHRSVSWYQQTPGQGLQFLFEYFSETQRNKGNFPGRFSGRQFSNSRSEMNVSTLELGDSALYLCASSRGQGTKGYGYTFGSGTRLTVV.

J is TRBJ2-7 and V is TRBV2, with D unresolved. The germline V gene has CDR1 SNHLY and CDR2 FYNNEI. The length of the CDR3 is 11 residues. Trimming left V 5 bases short and J 3 bases short, with 5 bases between. This CDR3 reads CASSPNYEQYF. The CDR3 region has the DNA TGTGCCAGCAGTCCAAACTACGAGCAGTACTTC.

The V call is TRBV7-2, the J call TRBJ1-1; D may be TRBD1 (5 bases). The CDR3 has 12 residues. The ends were cut back, 5 bases at V and 7 bases at J, with 11 bases in the middle. CDR1 and CDR2 from the germline V gene are SGHTA and FQGNSA. The CDR3 is CASSKGLGEAFF. Here the CDR3 DNA reads TGTGCCAGCAGCAAGGGGTTGGGTGAAGCTTTCTTT.